Given below is one T cell receptor (beta chain) in context. Its antigen is as yet unknown. This record belongs to a study of cytomegalovirus exposure and HLA in healthy donors. Study-wide points: Earlier findings revealed that most TCR beta V segments proved productive either about 87% or about 30% of the time.

PCR primers comprised 60 Vbeta and 13 Jbeta primers. Profiling relied on immunoSEQ multiplex PCR, and the TCRdb table lists in-frame clones only, not all of them. The sample contains about 140,000 clones, approximately 64% of which appear only once. The germline V and J ends were trimmed by 6 bases and 2 bases, with 16 bases remaining between them. Germline CDR1 is ENHRY and CDR2 is SYGVKD. This CDR3 contains 15 residues. Specimen: PBMCs. The chain joins TRBV10-3 to TRBJ1-1; TRBD1 might be the D (5 bases). The TCR was taken from a middle-aged woman in good health and CMV-seronegative. The CDR3 region has the DNA TGTGCCATCAGCGTCAAGACAGTCGATAACACTGAAGCTTTCTTT. Amino acids: CAISVKTVDNTEAFF.